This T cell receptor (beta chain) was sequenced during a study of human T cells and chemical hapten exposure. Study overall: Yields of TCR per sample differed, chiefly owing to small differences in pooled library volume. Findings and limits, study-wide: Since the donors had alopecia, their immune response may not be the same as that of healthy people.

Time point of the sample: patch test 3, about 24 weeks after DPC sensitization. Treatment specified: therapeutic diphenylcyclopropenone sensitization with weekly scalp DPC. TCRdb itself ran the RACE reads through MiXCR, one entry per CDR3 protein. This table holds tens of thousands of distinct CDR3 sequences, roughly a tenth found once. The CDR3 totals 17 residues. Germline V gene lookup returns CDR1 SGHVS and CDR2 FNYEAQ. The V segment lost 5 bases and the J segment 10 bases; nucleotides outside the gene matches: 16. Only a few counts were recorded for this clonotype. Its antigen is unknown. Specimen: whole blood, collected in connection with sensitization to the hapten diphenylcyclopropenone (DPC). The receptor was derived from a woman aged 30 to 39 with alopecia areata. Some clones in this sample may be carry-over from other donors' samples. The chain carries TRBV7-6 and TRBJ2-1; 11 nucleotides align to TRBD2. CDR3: CASSPTPGTSGTGEQFF. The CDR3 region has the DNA TGTGCCAGCAGCCCCACGCCCGGGACTAGCGGAACGGGCGAGCAGTTCTTC. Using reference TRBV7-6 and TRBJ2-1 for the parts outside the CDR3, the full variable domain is GAGVSQSPRYKVTKRGQDVALRCDPISGHVSLYWYRQALGQGPEFLTYFNYEAQQDKSGLPNDRFSAERPEGSISTLTIQRTEQRDSAMYRCASSPTPGTSGTGEQFFGPGTRLTVL.